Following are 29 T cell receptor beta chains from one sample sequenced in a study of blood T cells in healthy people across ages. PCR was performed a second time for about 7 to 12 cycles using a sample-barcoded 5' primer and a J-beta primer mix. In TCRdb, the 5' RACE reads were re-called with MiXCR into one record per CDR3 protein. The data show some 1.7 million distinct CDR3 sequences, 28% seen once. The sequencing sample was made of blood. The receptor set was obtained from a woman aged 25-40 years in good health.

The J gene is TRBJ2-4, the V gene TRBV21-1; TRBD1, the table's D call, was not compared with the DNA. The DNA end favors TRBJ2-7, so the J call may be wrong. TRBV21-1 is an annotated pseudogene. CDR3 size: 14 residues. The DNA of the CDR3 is TGTGCCAGCAGCAGGAGCAGACAGGAATACGAGCAGTACTTC. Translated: CASSRSRQEYEQYF.

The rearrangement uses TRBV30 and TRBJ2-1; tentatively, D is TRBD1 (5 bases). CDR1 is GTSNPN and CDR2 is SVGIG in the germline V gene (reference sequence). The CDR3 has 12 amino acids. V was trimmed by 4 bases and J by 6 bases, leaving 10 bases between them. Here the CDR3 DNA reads TGTGCCTGGAATCCTAGGGGCAATGAGCAGTTCTTC. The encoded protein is CAWNPRGNEQFF. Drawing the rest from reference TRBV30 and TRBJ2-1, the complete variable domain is SQTIHQWPATLVQPVGSPLSLECTVEGTSNPNLYWYRQAAGRGLQLLFYSVGIGQISSEVPQNLSASRPQDRQFILSSKKLLLSDSGFYLCAWNPRGNEQFFGPGTRLTVL.

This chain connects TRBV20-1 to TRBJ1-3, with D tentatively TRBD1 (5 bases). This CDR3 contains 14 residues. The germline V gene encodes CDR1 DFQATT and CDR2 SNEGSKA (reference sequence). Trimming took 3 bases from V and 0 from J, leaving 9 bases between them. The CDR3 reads CSARTESSGNTIYF. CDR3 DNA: TGCAGTGCTAGGACAGAGAGCTCTGGAAACACCATATATTTT.

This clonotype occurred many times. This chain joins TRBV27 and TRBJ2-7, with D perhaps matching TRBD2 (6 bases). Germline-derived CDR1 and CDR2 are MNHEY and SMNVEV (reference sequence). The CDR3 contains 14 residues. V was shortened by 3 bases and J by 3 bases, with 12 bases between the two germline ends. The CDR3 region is CASSLEGRVYEQYF. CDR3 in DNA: TGTGCCAGCAGTTTGGAGGGTAGGGTCTACGAGCAGTACTTC.

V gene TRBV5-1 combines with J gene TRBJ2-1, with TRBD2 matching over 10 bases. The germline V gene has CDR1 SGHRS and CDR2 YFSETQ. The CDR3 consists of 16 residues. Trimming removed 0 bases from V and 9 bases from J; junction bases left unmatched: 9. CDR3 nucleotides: TGCGCCAGCAGCTTGGCACTAGCGGGACGGTTGGGTGAGCAGTTCTTC. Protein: CASSLALAGRLGEQFF.

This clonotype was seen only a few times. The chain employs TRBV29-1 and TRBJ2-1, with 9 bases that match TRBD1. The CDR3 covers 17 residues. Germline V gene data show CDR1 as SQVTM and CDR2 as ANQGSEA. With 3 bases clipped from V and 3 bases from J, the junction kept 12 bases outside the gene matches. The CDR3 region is CSVDVLVGQGVYNEQFF. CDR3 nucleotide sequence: TGCAGCGTTGACGTCTTGGTGGGACAGGGAGTCTACAATGAGCAGTTCTTC.

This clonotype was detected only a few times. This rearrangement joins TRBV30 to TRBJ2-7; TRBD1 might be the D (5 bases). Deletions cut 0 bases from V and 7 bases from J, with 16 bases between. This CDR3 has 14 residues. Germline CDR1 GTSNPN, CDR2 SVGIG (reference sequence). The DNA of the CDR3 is TGTGCCTGGAGTGTAGACAGTCGGGTCCGGGAGCAGTACTTC. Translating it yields CAWSVDSRVREQYF. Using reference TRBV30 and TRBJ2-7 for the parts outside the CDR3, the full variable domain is SQTIHQWPATLVQPVGSPLSLECTVEGTSNPNLYWYRQAAGRGLQLLFYSVGIGQISSEVPQNLSASRPQDRQFILSSKKLLLSDSGFYLCAWSVDSRVREQYFGPGTRLTVT.

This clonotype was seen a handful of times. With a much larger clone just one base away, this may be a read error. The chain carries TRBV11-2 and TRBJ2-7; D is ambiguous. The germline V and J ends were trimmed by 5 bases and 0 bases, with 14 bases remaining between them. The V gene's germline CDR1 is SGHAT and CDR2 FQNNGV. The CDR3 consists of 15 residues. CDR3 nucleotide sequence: TGTGCCAGCAGCCCAACTAAGGGAAGCTCCTACGAGCAGTACTTC. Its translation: CASSPTKGSSYEQYF.

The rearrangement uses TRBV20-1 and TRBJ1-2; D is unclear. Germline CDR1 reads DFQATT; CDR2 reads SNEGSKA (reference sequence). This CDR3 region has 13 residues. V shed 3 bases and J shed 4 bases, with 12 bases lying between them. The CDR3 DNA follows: TGCAGTGCTAGTCGACACTCGAGCTATGGCTACACCTTC. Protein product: CSASRHSSYGYTF.

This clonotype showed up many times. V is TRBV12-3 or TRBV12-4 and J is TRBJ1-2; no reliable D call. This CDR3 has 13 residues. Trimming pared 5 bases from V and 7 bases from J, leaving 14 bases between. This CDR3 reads CASSLDQARGYTF. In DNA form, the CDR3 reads TGTGCCAGCAGTCTCGATCAGGCGCGTGGCTACACCTTC.

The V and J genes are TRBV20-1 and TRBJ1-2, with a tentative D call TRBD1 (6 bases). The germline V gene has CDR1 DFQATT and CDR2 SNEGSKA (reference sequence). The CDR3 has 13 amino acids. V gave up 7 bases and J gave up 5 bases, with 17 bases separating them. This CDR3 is CSVSTGATYGYTF. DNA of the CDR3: TGCAGTGTCAGTACGGGGGCGACGTATGGCTACACCTTC.

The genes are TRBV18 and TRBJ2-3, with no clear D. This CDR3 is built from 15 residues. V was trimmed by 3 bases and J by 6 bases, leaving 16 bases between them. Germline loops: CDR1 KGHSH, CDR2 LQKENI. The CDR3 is CASSPQATTMDTQYF. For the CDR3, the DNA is TGTGCCAGCTCACCTCAGGCCACTACCATGGATACGCAGTATTTT.

This CDR3 is CASNLSGTSYEQYF. CDR3 in DNA: TGTGCCAGCAACCTTTCCGGGACGAGCTACGAGCAGTACTTC. J is TRBJ2-7 and V is TRBV3-1; TRBD1 or TRBD2 may be the D gene (5 bases each). Germline CDR1 LGHDT, CDR2 YNNKEL (reference sequence). Deletions cut 7 bases from V and 3 bases from J, with 16 bases between. The CDR3 sequence is 14 residues long.

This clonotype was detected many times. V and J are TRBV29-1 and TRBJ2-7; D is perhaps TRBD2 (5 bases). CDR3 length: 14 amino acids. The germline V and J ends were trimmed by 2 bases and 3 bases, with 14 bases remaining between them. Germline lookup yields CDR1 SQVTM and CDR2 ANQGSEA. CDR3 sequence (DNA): TGCAGCGTTGAAAGCGACTACCGAAACTACGAGCAGTACTTC. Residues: CSVESDYRNYEQYF.

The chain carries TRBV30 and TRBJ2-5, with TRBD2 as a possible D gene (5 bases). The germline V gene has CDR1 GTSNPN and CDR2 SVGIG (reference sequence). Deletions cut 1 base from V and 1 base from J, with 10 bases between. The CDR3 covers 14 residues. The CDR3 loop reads CAWSGTQVQETQYF. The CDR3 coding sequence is TGTGCCTGGAGTGGGACTCAGGTCCAAGAGACCCAGTACTTC.

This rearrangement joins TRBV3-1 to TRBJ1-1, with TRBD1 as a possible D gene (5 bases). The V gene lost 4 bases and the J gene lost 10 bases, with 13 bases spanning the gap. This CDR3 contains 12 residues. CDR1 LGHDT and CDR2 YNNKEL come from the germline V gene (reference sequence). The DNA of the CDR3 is TGTGCCAGCAGCCTGGGGGATGGGGGAGCTTTCTTT. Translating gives CASSLGDGGAFF.

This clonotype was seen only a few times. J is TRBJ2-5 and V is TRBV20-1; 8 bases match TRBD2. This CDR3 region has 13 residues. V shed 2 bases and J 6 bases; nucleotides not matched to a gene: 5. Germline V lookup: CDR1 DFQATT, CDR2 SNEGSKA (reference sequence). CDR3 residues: CSARPGGPQTQYF. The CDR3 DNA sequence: TGCAGTGCTAGACCGGGGGGGCCTCAGACCCAGTACTTC.

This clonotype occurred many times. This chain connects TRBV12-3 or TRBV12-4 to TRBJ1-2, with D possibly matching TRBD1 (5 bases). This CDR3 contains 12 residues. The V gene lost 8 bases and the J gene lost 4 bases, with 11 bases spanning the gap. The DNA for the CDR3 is TGTGCCAGCGGGACCAGCGGCTATGGCTACACCTTC. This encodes CASGTSGYGYTF.

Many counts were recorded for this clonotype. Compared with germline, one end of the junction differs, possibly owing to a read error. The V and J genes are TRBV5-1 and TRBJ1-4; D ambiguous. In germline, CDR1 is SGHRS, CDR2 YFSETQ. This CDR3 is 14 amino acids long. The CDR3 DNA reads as TGTGCCAGCAGCTTAGGTCAGACTAATGAAAAACTGTTTTTT. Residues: CASSLGQTNEKLFF.

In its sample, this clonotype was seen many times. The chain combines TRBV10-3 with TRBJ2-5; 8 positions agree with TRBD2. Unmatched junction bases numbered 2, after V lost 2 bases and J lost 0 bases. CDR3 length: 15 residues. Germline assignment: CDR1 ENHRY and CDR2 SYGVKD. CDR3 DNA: TGTGCCATCAGTGAGGCGGGAGGCGACCAAGAGACCCAGTACTTC. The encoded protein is CAISEAGGDQETQYF.

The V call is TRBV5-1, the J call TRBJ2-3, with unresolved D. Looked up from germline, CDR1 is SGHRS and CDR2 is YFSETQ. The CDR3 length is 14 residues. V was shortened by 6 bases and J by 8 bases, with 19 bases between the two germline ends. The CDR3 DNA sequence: TGCGCCAGCAAGCCTCACGTCAGCTATCGTACGCAGTATTTT. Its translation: CASKPHVSYRTQYF.

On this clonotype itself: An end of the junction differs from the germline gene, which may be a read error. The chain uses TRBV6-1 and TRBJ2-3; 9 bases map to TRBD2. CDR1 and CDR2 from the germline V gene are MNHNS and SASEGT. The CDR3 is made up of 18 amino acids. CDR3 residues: CASLRNSGSLGSTDRQYF. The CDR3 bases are TGTGCCAGTCTACGGAATAGCGGGAGTCTAGGTAGCACAGATAGGCAGTATTTT.

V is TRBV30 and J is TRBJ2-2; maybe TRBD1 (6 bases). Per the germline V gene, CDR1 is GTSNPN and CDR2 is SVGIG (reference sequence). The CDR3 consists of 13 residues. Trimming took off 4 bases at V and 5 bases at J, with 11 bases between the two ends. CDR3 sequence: CAWNRGGTGELFF. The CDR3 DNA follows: TGTGCCTGGAATCGAGGGGGAACCGGGGAGCTGTTTTTT.

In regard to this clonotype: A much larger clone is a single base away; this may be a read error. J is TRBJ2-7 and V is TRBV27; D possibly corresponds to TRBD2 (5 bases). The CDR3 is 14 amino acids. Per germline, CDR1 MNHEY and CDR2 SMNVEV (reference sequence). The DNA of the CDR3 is TGTGTCAGCAGTTTCCGGGGTCCGTCCTACGAGCAGTACTTC. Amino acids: CVSSFRGPSYEQYF.

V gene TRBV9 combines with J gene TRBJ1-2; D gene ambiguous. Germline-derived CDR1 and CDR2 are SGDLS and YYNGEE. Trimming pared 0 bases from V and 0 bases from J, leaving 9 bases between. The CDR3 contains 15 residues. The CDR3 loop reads CASSVERVSNYGYTF. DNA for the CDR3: TGTGCCAGCAGCGTAGAGAGGGTGTCTAACTATGGCTACACCTTC.

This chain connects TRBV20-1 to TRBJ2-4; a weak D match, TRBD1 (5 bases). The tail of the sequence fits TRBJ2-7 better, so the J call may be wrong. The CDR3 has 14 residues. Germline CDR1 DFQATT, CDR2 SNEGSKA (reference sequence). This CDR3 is CSAREPTRGYEQYF. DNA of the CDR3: TGCAGTGCTAGAGAGCCCACAAGGGGCTACGAGCAGTACTTC.

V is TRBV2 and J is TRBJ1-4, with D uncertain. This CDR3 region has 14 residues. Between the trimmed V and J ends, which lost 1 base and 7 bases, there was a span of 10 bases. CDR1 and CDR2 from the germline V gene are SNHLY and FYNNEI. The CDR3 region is CASSEVGMGEKLFF. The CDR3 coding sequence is TGTGCCAGCAGTGAAGTGGGGATGGGTGAAAAACTGTTTTTT.

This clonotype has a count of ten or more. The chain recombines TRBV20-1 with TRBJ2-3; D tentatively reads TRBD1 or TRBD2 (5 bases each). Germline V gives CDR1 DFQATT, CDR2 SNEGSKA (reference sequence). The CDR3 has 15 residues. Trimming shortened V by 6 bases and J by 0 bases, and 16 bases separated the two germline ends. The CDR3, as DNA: TGCAGTGCCGGGGACCCACCATCTAGCACAGATACGCAGTATTTT. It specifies CSAGDPPSSTDTQYF.

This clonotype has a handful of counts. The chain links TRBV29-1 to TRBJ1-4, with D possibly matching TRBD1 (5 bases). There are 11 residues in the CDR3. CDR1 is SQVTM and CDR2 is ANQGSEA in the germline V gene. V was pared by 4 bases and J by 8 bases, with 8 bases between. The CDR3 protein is CSVGWGEKLFF. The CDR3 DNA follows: TGCAGCGTTGGCTGGGGGGAAAAACTGTTTTTT.